Sequencing of this TCR beta chain was carried out in a study of blood T cell repertoires in COVID-19. The protocol was immunoSEQ multiplex PCR, while the TCRdb copy is restricted to in-frame clones and leaves out a portion. The table includes 250,000 to 400,000 clones, 85% detected once. Per germline, CDR1 MDHEN and CDR2 SYDVKM. The CDR3 sequence is 14 residues long. Unmatched junction bases numbered 10, after V lost 6 bases and J lost 8 bases. The sequence was obtained from a woman aged 30 to 39 who had been exposed to COVID-19. The V call is TRBV28, the J call TRBJ1-2; TRBD1 aligns across 9 bases. The sample taken for sequencing was PBMCs or T cells enriched from blood (not recorded which). DNA of the CDR3: TGTGCCAGCAGATCGGGACAGGGATCCGTCGGCTACACCTTC. Encoded protein: CASRSGQGSVGYTF.